This T cell receptor (beta chain) was identified in a study of T cells in Graves' hyperthyroidism and ophthalmopathy. Uncontrolled infections, other autoimmune diseases, pregnancy or lactation led to exclusion of patients. Study-wide findings and caveats: Peripheral blood also featured most of the thyroid clonotypes expanded above 0.001.

This CDR3 is built from 13 residues. The junction had 3 bases not matched to a gene; V was cut back by 5 bases and J by 4 bases. Germline assignment: CDR1 ENHRY and CDR2 SYGVKD. In this sample, this clonotype turned up a few times. Its target is not known. Amplification of TCR beta CDR3 regions used RNA as the template. TCR CDR3 underwent first-round RT-PCR with the HTBI primer set. TCRdb itself ran the multiplex PCR reads through MiXCR, one entry per CDR3 protein. This table has roughly 500,000 distinct CDR3 sequences, about 45% appearing once. The source material was peripheral blood or thyroid tissue (not recorded which). The rearrangement uses TRBV10-3 and TRBJ2-7, with TRBD1 matching 9 bases. This clonotype was obtained from an adult woman with Graves' disease, either hyperthyroidism or ophthalmopathy (not recorded which). The CDR3: CAISRDREYEQYF. CDR3 nucleotide sequence: TGTGCCATCAGTAGGGACAGGGAGTACGAGCAGTACTTC.